What follows are 7 T cell receptor beta chains derived from one specimen sequenced in a study of cytomegalovirus exposure and HLA in healthy donors. The PCR employed 60 Vbeta primers together with 13 Jbeta primers. Assay used: immunoSEQ multiplex PCR; TCRdb lists only in-frame clones, some missing. The table has 150,000 to 200,000 clones, around three quarters seen once; the top ten hold about 4.6%. Input material: PBMCs. The receptors come from a woman in her twenties or thirties in good health and CMV-seropositive.

The rearrangement joins TRBV2 to TRBJ2-1, with 8 bases fitting TRBD2. Germline V lookup: CDR1 SNHLY, CDR2 FYNNEI. With 6 bases clipped from V and 4 bases from J, the junction kept 14 bases outside the gene matches. CDR3 size: 17 residues. DNA for the CDR3: TGTGCCAGCAGCCCGGCTGCGGGAGGACGAAGATACAATGAGCAGTTCTTC. Amino acid sequence: CASSPAAGGRRYNEQFF.

The chain links TRBV27 to TRBJ2-2, with 7 bases aligning to TRBD2. This CDR3 comprises 15 residues. Germline lookup yields CDR1 MNHEY and CDR2 SMNVEV (reference sequence). After removal of 3 bases from V and 3 bases from J, the junction contained 4 bases not matched to a gene. The chain's CDR3 is CASSFGRGYTGELFF. The CDR3 nucleotides read TGTGCCAGCAGTTTTGGGAGGGGCTACACCGGGGAGCTGTTTTTT.

The CDR3, as DNA: TGCGCCAGCAGCTTGGGAGTGAACACTGAAGCTTTCTTT. This sequence encodes CASSLGVNTEAFF. The V gene is TRBV5-1, the J gene TRBJ1-1, with unresolved D. The CDR3 spans 13 residues. V was trimmed by 0 bases and J by 0 bases, leaving 3 bases between them. In germline, CDR1 is SGHRS, CDR2 YFSETQ.

This clone was seen once. The rearrangement links TRBV2 to TRBJ1-5; 9 bases fit TRBD1. The germline V gene has CDR1 SNHLY and CDR2 FYNNEI. The V segment lost 6 bases and the J segment 0 bases; nucleotides outside the gene matches: 6. This CDR3 comprises 16 residues. The CDR3 coding sequence is TGTGCCAGCAGGGACAGGGGATCTTATAGCAATCAGCCCCAGCATTTT. This codes for CASRDRGSYSNQPQHF.

A remark on this clone: The junction and the germline gene differ at one end; a read error may be behind it. CDR3 in amino acids: CSSSSTGLAEAFF. In DNA form, the CDR3 reads TGTTCCAGCAGCTCGACAGGGCTTGCTGAAGCTTTCTTT. V and J are TRBV7-9 and TRBJ1-1; 7 bases are a match to TRBD1. This CDR3 region has 13 residues. Germline V gene lookup returns CDR1 SEHNR and CDR2 FQNEAQ (reference sequence).

The rearrangement links TRBV4-1 to TRBJ2-5; D not certain. There are 14 residues in the CDR3. V lost 2 bases, J lost 0 bases, and 7 bases lay in between. The V gene's germline CDR1 is MGHRA and CDR2 YSYEKL. In DNA form, the CDR3 reads TGCGCCAGCAGCCAACATACAAACCAAGAGACCCAGTACTTC. Translation: CASSQHTNQETQYF.

The V gene is TRBV7-2, the J gene TRBJ2-2, with TRBD1 identical over 7 bases. The CDR3 is made up of 15 amino acids. Trimming removed 3 bases from V and 4 bases from J; junction bases left unmatched: 5. Germline CDR1 and CDR2: SGHTA and FQGNSA. CDR3 in amino acids: CASSLRGQGTGELFF. For the CDR3, the DNA is TGTGCCAGCAGCTTGAGGGGGCAAGGCACCGGGGAGCTGTTTTTT.